This T cell receptor (beta chain) emerged from a study of blood T cell repertoires in COVID-19. Across the whole study: Some COVID-19 samples were acute and others convalescent; all came from the United States, Italy and Spain. Sample material is recorded as cDNA or gDNA derived from T cells, B-cell-depleted T cells, or PBMCs.

This CDR3 region has 16 residues. In germline, CDR1 is MNHEY, CDR2 SVGAGI. The V gene end was trimmed by 3 bases and the J gene end by 3 bases; junction bases not matched to a gene: 4. Repertoires were generated with immunoSEQ multiplex PCR, while TCRdb's copy carries only in-frame clones and drops some. The sample records over 90,000 clones, approximately 82% being singletons. This receptor was obtained from a man aged 55 to 70 with active or convalescent COVID-19. Sequences were obtained from peripheral blood. V is TRBV6-5 and J is TRBJ1-6; the match to TRBD1 covers 8 bases. CDR3 bases: TGTGCCAGCAGTTATCTCGGACAGGGCTATAATTCACCCCTCCACTTT. This translates into CASSYLGQGYNSPLHF.